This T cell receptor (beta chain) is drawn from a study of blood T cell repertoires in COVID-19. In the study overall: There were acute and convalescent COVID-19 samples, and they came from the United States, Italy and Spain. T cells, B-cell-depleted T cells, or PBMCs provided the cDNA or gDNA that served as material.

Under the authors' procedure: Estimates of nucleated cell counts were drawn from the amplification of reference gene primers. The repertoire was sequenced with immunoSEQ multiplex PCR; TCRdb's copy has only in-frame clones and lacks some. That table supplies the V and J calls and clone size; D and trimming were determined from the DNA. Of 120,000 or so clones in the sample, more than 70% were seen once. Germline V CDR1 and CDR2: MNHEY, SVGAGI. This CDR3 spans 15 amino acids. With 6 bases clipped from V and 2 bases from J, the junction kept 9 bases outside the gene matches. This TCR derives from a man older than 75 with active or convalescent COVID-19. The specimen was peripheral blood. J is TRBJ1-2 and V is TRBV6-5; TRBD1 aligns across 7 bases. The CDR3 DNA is TGTGCCAGCAGAGCTACCGTAGGGGGCAACTATGGCTACACCTTC. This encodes CASRATVGGNYGYTF.